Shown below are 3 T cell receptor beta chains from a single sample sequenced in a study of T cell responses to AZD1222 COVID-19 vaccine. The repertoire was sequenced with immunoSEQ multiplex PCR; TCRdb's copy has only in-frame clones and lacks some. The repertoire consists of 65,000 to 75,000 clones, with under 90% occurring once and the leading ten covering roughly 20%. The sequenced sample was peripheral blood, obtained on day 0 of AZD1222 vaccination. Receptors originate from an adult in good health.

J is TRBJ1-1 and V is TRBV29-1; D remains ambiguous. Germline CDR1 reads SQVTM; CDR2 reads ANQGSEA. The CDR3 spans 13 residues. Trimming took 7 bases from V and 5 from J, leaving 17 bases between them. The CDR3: CSALDDFETEAFF. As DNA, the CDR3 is TGCAGCGCCTTGGACGACTTCGAGACTGAAGCTTTCTTT.

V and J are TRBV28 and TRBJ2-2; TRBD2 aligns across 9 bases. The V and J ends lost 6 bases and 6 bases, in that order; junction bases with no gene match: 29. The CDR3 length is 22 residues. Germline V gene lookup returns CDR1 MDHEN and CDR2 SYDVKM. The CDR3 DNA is TGTGCCAGCAGCCCCCCCGTTGGGGGAAAGGGACTAGCTGTAGGTTCGGCCGGGGAGCTGTTTTTT. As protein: CASSPPVGGKGLAVGSAGELFF.

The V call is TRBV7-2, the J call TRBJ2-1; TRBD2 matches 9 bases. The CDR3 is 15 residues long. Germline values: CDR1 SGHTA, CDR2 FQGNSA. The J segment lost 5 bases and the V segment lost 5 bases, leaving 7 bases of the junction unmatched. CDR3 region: CASSRSTSGHNEQFF. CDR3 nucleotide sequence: TGTGCCAGCAGCCGCTCGACTAGCGGACACAATGAGCAGTTCTTC.